This T cell receptor beta chain is drawn from a study of T-cell memory formation after mild COVID-19. The CDR3 sequence is 14 residues long. V lost 7 bases and J lost 6; bases outside the gene matches: 11. From germline, CDR1 is SNHLY and CDR2 FYNNEI. Via MiXCR, TCRdb re-called the 5' RACE reads, giving one row per CDR3 protein. The data show 250,000 to 300,000 distinct CDR3 sequences, roughly 15% seen once. This clonotype was observed a handful of times. Sample: PBMCs or a T cell subset sorted from them (not recorded which). The source is a man younger than 35 who had mild COVID-19 (a few samples of this study predate the infection). Cell type and time point are not known. The chain uses TRBV2 and TRBJ2-5; 7 bases align to TRBD2. The CDR3 region is CASTFWGGPQTQYF. The CDR3 coding sequence is TGTGCCAGCACCTTTTGGGGGGGACCTCAGACCCAGTACTTC.